Below, one TCR beta chain is given with its context. Its target antigen remains unknown. Per-base qualities were not stored, and no clone one base away is much larger. This sample is drawn from a study of blood T cell repertoires in COVID-19 (dated by TCRdb to 2018 to 2021). About the investigation overall: Collaborator samples came from the United States, Italy and Spain and covered acute and convalescent phases of COVID-19. Where available, HLA class I and class II types were taken from metadata supplied by the sample provider and were not determined by assay-based typing. Samples came from the ongoing ImmuneRACE study (first 160 participants) plus 1,254 subjects from 6 global collaborators. Nearly every sample came with metadata listing a de-identified subject ID, COVID-19 status, age in years and sex. The material from the prospective study consisted of cDNA or gDNA derived from T cells, B-cell-depleted T cells, or PBMCs. The dataset comprised deeply sampled blood TCRbeta repertoires from subjects exposed to, actively infected with, or recovered from COVID-19. The repertoires were released in a freely available public database meant as a resource for research on the immune response to SARS-CoV-2.

TCRbeta CDR3 regions were amplified from genomic DNA by means of the immunoSEQ Assay, a bias-controlled multiplex PCR. The study's own analysis went as follows. The number of nucleated cells in each sample was estimated by amplification of reference gene primers within the assay. To quantify the absolute abundance of each unique TCRbeta CDR3 rearrangement, sequence reads were collapsed and filtered. Productive Simpson clonality was computed per sample as the square root of Simpson's diversity index over productive rearrangements. In its TCRdb copy, this immuneACCESS table keeps in-frame sequences only and misses some clones. Where compared with another copy, unresolved V genes explain less than half of these, and the others have no known cause. V and J calls and clone size are as listed in that table; D and trimming were resolved from the DNA. Counted in this sample were some 490,000 clones; approximately 90% of them appeared once. Clones ranked in the top ten supply more than 7.5% of the sample.

Participants in the prospective study were enrolled through a virtual design, were aged 18 to 89 years, and lived in 20 to 30 United States geographic areas. In the prospective study, participants were assigned to cohorts based on the clinical history participants reported in a screening survey and a study questionnaire. ImmuneRACE Cohort 3 recovered participants were defined by two consecutive negative NP/OP PCR tests, healthcare professional clearance, or symptom resolution. In the prospective study, whole blood, serum and a nasopharyngeal or oropharyngeal swab were collected from each participant by mobile phlebotomists. Participants in the prospective study had the option to provide additional blood draws and questionnaires over an approximately two-month period. Blood samples from the prospective study were shipped frozen or at room temperature prior to DNA extraction. What the study reported, not specific to this receptor: Clinical and demographic metadata were provided uncurated, with the amount varying by source and participant.

Including cysteine and phenylalanine, the CDR3 has 15 amino acids. Of the read, only the CDR3 DNA is kept; its 45 bases are in frame from base 1. From the germline V gene, CDR1 is SGHVS and CDR2 is FQNEAQ. V lost 5 bases and J lost 4 bases; the stretch between them is 17 bases long. This TCR was sampled from a woman in her sixties or seventies who had recovered from COVID-19. The chain is assembled from TRBV7-8 and TRBJ1-2, with the D gene uncertain. Input material: PBMCs or T cells enriched from blood (not recorded which). The nucleotide sequence is given as TGTGCCAGCAGCCCCACCGCGGGCAAGGGCTATGGCTACACCTTC. Translated, this is CASSPTAGKGYGYTF.